These 18 T cell receptor beta chains came from one sample sequenced in a study of T cells after somatic rescue of genetic block. Measured with immunoSEQ multiplex PCR; TCRdb has only the in-frame clones, and not every one. The sample has approximately 12,000 clones, about 71% seen once. Sequenced sample: peripheral blood mononuclear cells (PBMCs). Receptors originate from a boy aged 5-17 years.

The J gene is TRBJ2-2, the V gene TRBV9; D not certain. CDR1 and CDR2 (germline): SGDLS, YYNGEE. V was trimmed by 0 bases and J by 1 base, leaving 7 bases between them. The length of the CDR3 is 15 residues. The CDR3 is CASSVGPGNTGELFF. In DNA form, the CDR3 reads TGTGCCAGCAGCGTAGGTCCAGGGAACACCGGGGAGCTGTTTTTT.

This chain joins TRBV6-6 and TRBJ2-1, with D uncertain. V was clipped by 4 bases and J by 9 bases, with 16 bases between them. The CDR3 is 14 amino acids. The germline V gene encodes CDR1 MNHNY and CDR2 SVGAGI (reference sequence). The CDR3 coding sequence is TGTGCCAGCAGTTTCCAGGTGTCAGTCGGTGAGCAGTTCTTC. Translating gives CASSFQVSVGEQFF.

The J gene is TRBJ2-7, the V gene TRBV30, with TRBD2 matching 8 bases. The germline V gene encodes CDR1 GTSNPN and CDR2 SVGIG (reference sequence). The V gene end was trimmed by 0 bases and the J gene end by 3 bases; junction bases not matched to a gene: 7. This CDR3 is 15 amino acids long. The CDR3 DNA sequence: TGTGCCTGGAGTGTACGGGGTAGCGGGGTCTACGAGCAGTACTTC. It codes for CAWSVRGSGVYEQYF.

The rearrangement joins TRBV18 to TRBJ1-4, with D possibly TRBD1 on 5 matching bases. Germline CDR1 is KGHSH and CDR2 is LQKENI. Trimming left V 2 bases short and J 10 bases short, with 17 bases between. This CDR3 is built from 15 residues. CDR3 in amino acids: CASSPRQVEGVKLFF. The CDR3 bases are TGTGCCAGCTCACCAAGGCAGGTCGAAGGGGTAAAACTGTTTTTT.

The CDR3 reads CASRISGQGGYEQYF. CDR3 coding DNA: TGTGCCAGCAGGATCTCGGGACAGGGTGGCTACGAGCAGTACTTC. The V call is TRBV6-5, the J call TRBJ2-7, with TRBD1 identical over 9 bases. The CDR3 loop spans 15 amino acids. Germline lookup yields CDR1 MNHEY and CDR2 SVGAGI. V lost 6 bases, J lost 3 bases, and 9 bases stayed unmatched.

The chain has TRBV9 and TRBJ1-6; the match to TRBD1 covers 7 bases. The CDR3 runs 16 residues. V lost 3 bases to trimming and J lost 9 bases; unmatched junction nucleotides: 12. CDR1 SGDLS and CDR2 YYNGEE come from the germline V gene. DNA of the CDR3: TGTGCCAGCAGCGGAACCGTGACAGGGTCCGGTTCACCCCTCCACTTT. Translated, it gives CASSGTVTGSGSPLHF.

CDR3 sequence: CASSHVAGPLNEQFF. The CDR3 bases are TGTGCCAGCAGCCACGTGGCAGGGCCCCTCAATGAGCAGTTCTTC. The gene calls are TRBV4-2 and TRBJ2-1, with D possibly TRBD1 on 5 matching bases. Trimming removed 3 bases at V and 6 bases at J, with 15 bases between. Germline V lookup: CDR1 LGHNA, CDR2 YNFKEQ. The CDR3 runs to 15 residues.

The chain combines TRBV2 with TRBJ2-1, with TRBD2 matching over 11 bases. This CDR3 has 15 residues. V dropped 5 bases and J dropped 3; count of bases not matched to a gene: 3. CDR1 is SNHLY and CDR2 is FYNNEI in the germline V gene. CDR3 sequence (DNA): TGTGCCAGCAGTTCCCTAGCGGGGGGCTACAATGAGCAGTTCTTC. Its translation is CASSSLAGGYNEQFF.

This chain links TRBV25-1 with TRBJ2-5, with 7 bases matching TRBD1. CDR1 and CDR2 from the germline V gene are MGHDK and SYGVNS. CDR3 length: 15 residues. Germline trimming cut 2 bases from V and 3 bases from J; bases unmatched to any gene: 6. The CDR3 sequence: CASSERKGAKETQYF. CDR3 DNA: TGTGCCAGCAGTGAAAGAAAGGGGGCAAAAGAGACCCAGTACTTC.

CDR3 DNA: TGTGCCAGCAGCCCACAGGGGTACTATGGCTACACCTTC. Its protein product is CASSPQGYYGYTF. The rearrangement links TRBV11-1 to TRBJ1-2; 7 bases agree with TRBD1. The J segment lost 3 bases and the V segment lost 5 bases, leaving 3 bases of the junction unmatched. CDR1 and CDR2 (germline): SGHAT, FQDESV (reference sequence). The CDR3 is 13 residues long. The full variable domain, with the rest looked up from reference TRBV11-1 and TRBJ1-2, is EAEVAQSPRYKITEKSQAVAFWCDPISGHATLYWYRQILGQGPELLVQFQDESVVDDSQLPKDRFSAERLKGVDSTLKIQPAELGDSAMYLCASSPQGYYGYTFGSGTRLTVV.

The chain has TRBV30 and TRBJ2-3, with no clear D. The CDR3 loop spans 11 amino acids. The V gene's germline CDR1 is GTSNPN and CDR2 SVGIG (reference sequence). Trimming removed 2 bases from V and 0 bases from J, with 0 bases in between. CDR3 nucleotides: TGTGCCTGGAGTAGCACAGATACGCAGTATTTT. As protein: CAWSSTDTQYF.

This clone was seen more than once but under ten times. The chain combines TRBV7-9 with TRBJ1-2, with 10 bases aligning to TRBD1. The length of the CDR3 is 19 residues. After removal of 1 base from V and 1 base from J, the junction contained 12 bases not matched to a gene. The V gene's germline CDR1 is SEHNR and CDR2 FQNEAQ (reference sequence). CDR3 amino acids: CASSLEAGQGRLLNYGYTF. The CDR3 DNA follows: TGTGCCAGCAGCTTAGAGGCGGGACAGGGGCGACTGCTTAACTATGGCTACACCTTC.

The V and J genes are TRBV30 and TRBJ2-3, with 11 bases aligning to TRBD2. V gave up 2 bases and J gave up 0 bases; unmatched junction bases: 4. This CDR3 has 16 residues. Germline assignment: CDR1 GTSNPN and CDR2 SVGIG (reference sequence). The DNA for the CDR3 is TGTGCCTGGAGTCCGGGACTAGCGGTTAGCACAGATACGCAGTATTTT. As protein: CAWSPGLAVSTDTQYF.

The chain joins TRBV28 to TRBJ2-7; 11 nucleotides match TRBD2. The junction had 7 bases not matched to a gene; V was cut back by 7 bases and J by 2 bases. The CDR3 sequence is 15 residues long. CDR1 and CDR2 (germline): MDHEN, SYDVKM. DNA for the CDR3: TGTGCCAGCATGACTAGCGGGACGGGTGCCTACGAGCAGTACTTC. Its protein product is CASMTSGTGAYEQYF.

This clone was counted once. This chain links TRBV5-1 with TRBJ2-7; tentatively, D is TRBD1 (6 bases). V lost 6 bases and J lost 2, with 15 bases in between. The CDR3 loop spans 14 amino acids. Germline V gene lookup returns CDR1 SGHRS and CDR2 YFSETQ. The CDR3: CASNKGESAYEQYF. The CDR3 DNA sequence: TGCGCCAGCAATAAGGGGGAGTCCGCCTACGAGCAGTACTTC.

V and J are TRBV7-9 and TRBJ2-1, with TRBD2 matching 11 bases. CDR3 length: 18 amino acids. CDR1 and CDR2 from the germline V gene are SEHNR and FQNEAQ (reference sequence). Trimming removed 0 bases from V and 5 bases from J; junction bases left unmatched: 9. The CDR3 DNA sequence: TGTGCCAGCAGCTTAGCGCGGAAGTTAGCGGGAGGGCACAATGAGCAGTTCTTC. Amino acid sequence: CASSLARKLAGGHNEQFF.

The chain joins TRBV10-2 to TRBJ2-2; 10 bases are shared with TRBD1. This CDR3 contains 18 residues. Germline-derived CDR1 and CDR2 are WSHSY and SAAADI. The junction had 13 bases not matched to a gene; V was cut back by 6 bases and J by 3 bases. In DNA, the CDR3 is TGCGCCAGCAGCCGATCAATCGGACAGGGGGTGCACACCGGGGAGCTGTTTTTT. Translated: CASSRSIGQGVHTGELFF.

The chain links TRBV19 to TRBJ2-1; D possibly corresponds to TRBD2 (6 bases). Germline V gene sequence: CDR1 LNHDA, CDR2 SQIVND (reference sequence). Trimming removed 4 bases at V and 9 bases at J, with 10 bases between. This CDR3 comprises 12 residues. The CDR3 bases are TGTGCCAGTAGTAGAAGCGGGTTTGAGCAGTTCTTC. This codes for CASSRSGFEQFF.